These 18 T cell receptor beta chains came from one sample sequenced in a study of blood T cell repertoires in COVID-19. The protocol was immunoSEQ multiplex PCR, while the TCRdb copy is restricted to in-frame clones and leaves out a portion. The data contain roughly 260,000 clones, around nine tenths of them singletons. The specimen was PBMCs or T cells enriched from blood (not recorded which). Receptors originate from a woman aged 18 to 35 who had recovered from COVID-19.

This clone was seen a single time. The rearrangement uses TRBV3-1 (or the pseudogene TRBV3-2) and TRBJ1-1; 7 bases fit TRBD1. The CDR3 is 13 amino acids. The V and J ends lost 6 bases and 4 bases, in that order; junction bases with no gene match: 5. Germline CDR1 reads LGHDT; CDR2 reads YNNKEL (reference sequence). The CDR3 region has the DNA TGTGCCAGCAGAAAACAGGGGCCCACTGAAGCTTTCTTT. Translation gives CASRKQGPTEAFF.

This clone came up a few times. The CDR3 reads CASSQHQGATGELFF. CDR3 coding DNA: TGCGCCAGCAGCCAACACCAGGGGGCGACCGGGGAGCTGTTTTTT. The V and J genes are TRBV4-1 and TRBJ2-2; 8 bases are a match to TRBD1. The V and J ends lost 2 bases and 5 bases, in that order; junction bases with no gene match: 4. CDR1 MGHRA and CDR2 YSYEKL come from the germline V gene. The CDR3 covers 15 residues.

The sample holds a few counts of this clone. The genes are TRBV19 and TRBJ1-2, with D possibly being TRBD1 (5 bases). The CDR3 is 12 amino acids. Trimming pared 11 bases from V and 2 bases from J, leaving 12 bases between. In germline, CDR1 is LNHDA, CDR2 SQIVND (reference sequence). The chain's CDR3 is CACTGWNYGYTF. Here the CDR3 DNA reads TGTGCCTGTACAGGTTGGAACTATGGCTACACCTTC.

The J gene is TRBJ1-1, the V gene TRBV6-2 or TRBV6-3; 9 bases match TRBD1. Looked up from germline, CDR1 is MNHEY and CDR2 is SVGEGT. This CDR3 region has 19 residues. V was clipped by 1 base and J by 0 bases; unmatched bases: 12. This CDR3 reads CASSYWTGTGPGMNTEAFF. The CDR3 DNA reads TGTGCCAGCAGTTACTGGACCGGGACAGGGCCAGGTATGAACACTGAAGCTTTCTTT.

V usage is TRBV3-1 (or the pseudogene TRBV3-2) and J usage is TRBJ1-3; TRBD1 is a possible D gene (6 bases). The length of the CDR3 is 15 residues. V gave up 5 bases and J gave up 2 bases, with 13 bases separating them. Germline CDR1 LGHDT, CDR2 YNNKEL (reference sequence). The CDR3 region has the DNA TGTGCCAGCAGCGAACAGGGAGACCCTGGAAACACCATATATTTT. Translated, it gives CASSEQGDPGNTIYF.

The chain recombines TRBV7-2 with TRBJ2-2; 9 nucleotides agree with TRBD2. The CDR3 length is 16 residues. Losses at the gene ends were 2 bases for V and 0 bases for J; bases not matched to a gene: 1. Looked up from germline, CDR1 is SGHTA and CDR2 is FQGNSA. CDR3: CASSLSSGANTGELFF. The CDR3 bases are TGTGCCAGCAGCTTATCTAGCGGGGCGAACACCGGGGAGCTGTTTTTT.

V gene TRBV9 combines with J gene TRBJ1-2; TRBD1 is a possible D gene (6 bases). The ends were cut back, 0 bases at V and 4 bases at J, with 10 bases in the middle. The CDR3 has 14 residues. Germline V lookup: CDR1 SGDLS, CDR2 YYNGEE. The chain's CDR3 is CASSVEVTGYGYTF. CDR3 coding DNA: TGTGCCAGCAGCGTAGAGGTGACAGGCTATGGCTACACCTTC.

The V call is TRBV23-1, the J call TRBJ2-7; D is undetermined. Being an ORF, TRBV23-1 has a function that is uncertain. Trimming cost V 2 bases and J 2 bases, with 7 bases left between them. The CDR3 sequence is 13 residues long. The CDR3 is CASSQTVAYEQYF. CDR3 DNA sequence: TGCGCCAGCAGTCAAACGGTAGCCTACGAGCAGTACTTC.

The CDR3 DNA sequence: TGTGCCAGCAGCTGGACAGACCATCGCTATGGCTACACCTTC. Its translation is CASSWTDHRYGYTF. The V and J genes are TRBV7-9 and TRBJ1-2, with D maybe TRBD1 (6 bases). There are 14 residues in the CDR3. The V end was cut by 4 bases, the J end by 4 bases, with 13 bases between. Germline V gives CDR1 SEHNR, CDR2 FQNEAQ (reference sequence).

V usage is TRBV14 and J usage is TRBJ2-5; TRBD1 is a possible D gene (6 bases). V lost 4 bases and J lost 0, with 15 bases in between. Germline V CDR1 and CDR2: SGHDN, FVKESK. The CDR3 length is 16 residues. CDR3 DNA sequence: TGTGCCAGCAGCCCCTATGCAGGGGATGACCAAGAGACCCAGTACTTC. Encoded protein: CASSPYAGDDQETQYF.

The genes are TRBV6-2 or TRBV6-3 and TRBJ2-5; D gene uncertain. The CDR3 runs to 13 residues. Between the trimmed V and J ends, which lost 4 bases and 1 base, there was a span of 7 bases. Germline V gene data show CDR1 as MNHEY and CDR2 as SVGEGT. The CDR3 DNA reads TGTGCCAGCAGTTCTACCGTCCAAGAGACCCAGTACTTC. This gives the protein CASSSTVQETQYF.

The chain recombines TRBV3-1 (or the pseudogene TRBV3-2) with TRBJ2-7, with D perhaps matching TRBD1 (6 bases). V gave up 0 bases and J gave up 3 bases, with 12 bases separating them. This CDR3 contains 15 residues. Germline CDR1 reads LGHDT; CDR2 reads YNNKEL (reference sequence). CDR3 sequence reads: CASSQEGAKYYEQYF. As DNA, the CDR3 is TGTGCCAGCAGCCAAGAGGGGGCAAAGTACTACGAGCAGTACTTC.

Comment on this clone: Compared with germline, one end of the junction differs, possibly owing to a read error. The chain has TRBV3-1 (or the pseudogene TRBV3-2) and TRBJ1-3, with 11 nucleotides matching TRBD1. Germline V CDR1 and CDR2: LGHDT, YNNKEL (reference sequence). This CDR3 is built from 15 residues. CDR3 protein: CASSQEGTGGSTIYF. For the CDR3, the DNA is TGTGCCAGCAGCCAGGAAGGGACAGGGGGAAGCACCATATATTTT.

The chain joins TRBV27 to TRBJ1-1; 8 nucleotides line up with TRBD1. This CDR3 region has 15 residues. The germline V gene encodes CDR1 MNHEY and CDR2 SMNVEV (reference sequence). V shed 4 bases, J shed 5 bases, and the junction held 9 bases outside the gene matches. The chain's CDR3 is CASSSLGQGATEAFF. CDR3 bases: TGTGCCAGCAGTTCCCTTGGGCAGGGGGCAACTGAAGCTTTCTTT.

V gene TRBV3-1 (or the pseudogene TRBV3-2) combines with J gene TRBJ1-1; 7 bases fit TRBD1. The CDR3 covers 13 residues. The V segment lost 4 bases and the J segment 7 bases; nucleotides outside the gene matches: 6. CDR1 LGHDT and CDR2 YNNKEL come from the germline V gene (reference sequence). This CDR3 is CASSRRTGGEAFF. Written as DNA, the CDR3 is TGTGCCAGCAGCCGCCGGACAGGCGGTGAAGCTTTCTTT.

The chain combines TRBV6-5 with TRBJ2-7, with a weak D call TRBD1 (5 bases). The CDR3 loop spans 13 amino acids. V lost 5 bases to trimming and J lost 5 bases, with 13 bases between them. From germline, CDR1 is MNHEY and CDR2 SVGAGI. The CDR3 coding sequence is TGTGCCAGCAGTAGGACACCCCGCAACGAGCAGTACTTC. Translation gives CASSRTPRNEQYF.

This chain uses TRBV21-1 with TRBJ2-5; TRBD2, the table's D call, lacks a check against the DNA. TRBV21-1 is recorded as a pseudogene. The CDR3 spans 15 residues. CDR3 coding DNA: TGTGCCAGCAGCAAATTCCTAGCGGGGTGGGGGACCCAGTACTTC. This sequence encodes CASSKFLAGWGTQYF.

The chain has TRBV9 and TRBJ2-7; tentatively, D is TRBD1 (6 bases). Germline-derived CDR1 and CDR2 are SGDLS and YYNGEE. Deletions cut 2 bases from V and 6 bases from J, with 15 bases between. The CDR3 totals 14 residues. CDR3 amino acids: CASSVGDNPLEQYF. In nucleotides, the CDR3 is TGTGCCAGCAGCGTTGGGGACAACCCCCTCGAGCAGTACTTC.